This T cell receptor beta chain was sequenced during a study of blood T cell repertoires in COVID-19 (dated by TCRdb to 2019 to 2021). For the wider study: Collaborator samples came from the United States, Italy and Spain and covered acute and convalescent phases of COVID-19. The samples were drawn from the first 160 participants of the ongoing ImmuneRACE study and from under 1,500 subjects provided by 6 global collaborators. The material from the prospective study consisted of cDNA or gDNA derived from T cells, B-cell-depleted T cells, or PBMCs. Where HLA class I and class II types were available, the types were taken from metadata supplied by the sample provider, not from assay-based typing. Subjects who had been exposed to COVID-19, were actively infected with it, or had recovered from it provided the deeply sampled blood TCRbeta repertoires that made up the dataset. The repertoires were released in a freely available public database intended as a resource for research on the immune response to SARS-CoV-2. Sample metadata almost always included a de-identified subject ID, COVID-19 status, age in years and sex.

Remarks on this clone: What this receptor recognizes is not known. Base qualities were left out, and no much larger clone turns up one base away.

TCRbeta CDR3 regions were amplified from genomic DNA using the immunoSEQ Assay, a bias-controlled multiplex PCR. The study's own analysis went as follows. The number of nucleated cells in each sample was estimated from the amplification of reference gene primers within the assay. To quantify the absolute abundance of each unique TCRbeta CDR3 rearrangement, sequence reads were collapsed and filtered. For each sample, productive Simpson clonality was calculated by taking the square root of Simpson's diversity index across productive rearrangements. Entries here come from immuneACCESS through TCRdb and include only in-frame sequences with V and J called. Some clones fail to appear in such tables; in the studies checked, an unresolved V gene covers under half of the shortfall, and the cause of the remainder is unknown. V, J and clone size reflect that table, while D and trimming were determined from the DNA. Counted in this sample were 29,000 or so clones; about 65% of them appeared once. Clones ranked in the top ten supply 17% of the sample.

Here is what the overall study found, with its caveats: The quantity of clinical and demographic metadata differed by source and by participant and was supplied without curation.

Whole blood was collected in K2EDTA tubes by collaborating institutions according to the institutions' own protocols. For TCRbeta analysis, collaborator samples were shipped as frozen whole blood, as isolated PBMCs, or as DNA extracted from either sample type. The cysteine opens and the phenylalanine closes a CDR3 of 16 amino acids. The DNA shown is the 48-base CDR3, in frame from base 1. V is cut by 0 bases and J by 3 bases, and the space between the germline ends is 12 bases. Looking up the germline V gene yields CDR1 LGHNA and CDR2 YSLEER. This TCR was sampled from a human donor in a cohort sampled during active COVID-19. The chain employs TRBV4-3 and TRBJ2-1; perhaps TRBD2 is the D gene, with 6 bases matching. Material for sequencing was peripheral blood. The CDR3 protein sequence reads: CASSQDAGLGYNEQFF. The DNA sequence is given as TGCGCCAGCAGCCAAGATGCGGGGCTTGGCTACAATGAGCAGTTCTTC.